Below, one T cell receptor (beta chain) is given with its context. Its matching antigen is unknown. The sample is drawn from a study of blood T cells in healthy people across ages. A J-beta primer mix and a sample-barcoded 5' primer were used in a second PCR of about 7 to 12 cycles. TCRdb independently ran MiXCR on the 5' RACE reads; one entry per CDR3 protein. This sample has 450,000 to 650,000 distinct CDR3 sequences, with approximately 25% found just once. They isolated at least 6 million PBMCs from each sample. Study-wide findings and caveats: The study found more naive CD4+ cells and higher diversity in long-lived than aged donors.

The same sample was also studied in work on T cells of mothers and their children. That work adds: The donors comprised a handful of children and their three healthy Caucasian mothers. An overlap that was slightly higher, though non-significant, was seen in related mother-child pairs versus unrelated pairs.

The receptor's source is a boy aged 5-17 years in good health. The specimen was blood.

The CDR3 DNA reads TGTGCTGGCGGGGGACGGAACACTGAAGCTTTCTTT. It codes for CAGGGRNTEAFF. V and J are TRBV7-2 and TRBJ1-1; a weak D match, TRBD1 (5 bases). The CDR3 runs 12 residues. Per the germline V gene, CDR1 is SGHTA and CDR2 is FQGNSA.